This T cell receptor beta chain is drawn from a study of shared clonotypes between healthy human individuals. The CDR3 is made up of 14 amino acids. Germline CDR1 reads LNHDA; CDR2 reads SQIVND (reference sequence). V lost 5 bases, J lost 5 bases, and 6 bases stayed unmatched. Measured with immunoSEQ multiplex PCR; TCRdb has only the in-frame clones, and not every one. The repertoire holds roughly 1,100,000 clones, with around 75% as singletons. This chain joins TRBV19 and TRBJ1-1; TRBD1 matches 9 bases. The receptor comes from a young man in good health. The source material was memory CD4+ T cells sorted from blood. Subset denoted: CD45RA-negative fraction. As DNA, the CDR3 is TGTGCCAGTAGTTTCGGGACAGGGATTACTGAAGCTTTCTTT. As protein: CASSFGTGITEAFF.